Shown below are 25 T cell receptor beta chains from a single sample sequenced in a study of blood T cell repertoires in COVID-19. Profiling relied on immunoSEQ multiplex PCR, and the TCRdb table lists in-frame clones only, not all of them. Found here are some 370,000 clones, 70% to 90% of them singletons; the top ten hold about 10%. The sample comprised peripheral blood. These receptors were obtained from a woman between 25 and 40 years old with COVID-19, enrolled during active disease.

The chain combines TRBV18 with TRBJ1-1; TRBD1 aligns across 7 bases. V trimming: 6 bases; J trimming: 4 bases; junction bases outside the gene matches: 8. CDR3 length equals 14 residues. The germline V gene has CDR1 KGHSH and CDR2 LQKENI. The CDR3: CASSQGGAATEAFF. The CDR3 DNA follows: TGTGCCAGCTCTCAAGGGGGCGCGGCCACTGAAGCTTTCTTT.

This chain joins TRBV15 and TRBJ2-1; 7 nucleotides agree with TRBD2. This CDR3 comprises 18 residues. The germline gives CDR1 LNHNV, CDR2 YYDKDF (reference sequence). V was clipped by 0 bases and J by 4 bases; unmatched bases: 12. The CDR3: CATSRDELAVTSYNEQFF. The DNA of the CDR3 is TGTGCCACCAGCAGAGATGAGCTAGCGGTCACGTCGTACAATGAGCAGTTCTTC.

This sequence joins TRBV29-1 and TRBJ2-7; 8 bases are a match to TRBD2. The germline V gene has CDR1 SQVTM and CDR2 ANQGSEA. This CDR3 region has 15 residues. The V and J ends lost 0 bases and 4 bases, in that order; junction bases with no gene match: 8. Here the CDR3 DNA reads TGCAGCGTTGAAGAGAGGGCTAGCGGGCATTACGAGCAGTACTTC. It translates to CSVEERASGHYEQYF.

The chain employs TRBV19 and TRBJ2-2; D perhaps matches TRBD2 (6 bases). CDR1 LNHDA and CDR2 SQIVND come from the germline V gene (reference sequence). V was clipped by 9 bases and J by 5 bases, with 22 bases between them. The CDR3 runs to 16 residues. The CDR3 here is CASQASEESWTGELFF. For the CDR3, the DNA is TGTGCCAGCCAAGCTAGCGAGGAGTCCTGGACCGGGGAGCTGTTTTTT.

In the case of this clone: Additional DNA sequences in this sample encode the identical CDR3. The chain combines TRBV11-3 with TRBJ1-1; no reliable D call. With 5 bases removed from V and 1 base from J, the gap between germline ends came to 8 bases. CDR3 length: 13 amino acids. Germline V CDR1 and CDR2: SGHNT, YENEEA. CDR3 DNA: TGTGCCAGCAGCCTCCGGGGGAACACTGAAGCTTTCTTT. It is translated as CASSLRGNTEAFF.

This sequence joins TRBV4-2 and TRBJ1-1, with TRBD1 matching 7 bases. In germline, CDR1 is LGHNA, CDR2 YNFKEQ. This CDR3 is 15 amino acids long. With 0 bases clipped from V and 3 bases from J, the junction kept 4 bases outside the gene matches. CDR3 coding DNA: TGTGCCAGCAGCCAAGAAAGGGGGCGAGACACTGAAGCTTTCTTT. Protein: CASSQERGRDTEAFF.

The chain carries TRBV6-5 and TRBJ1-6; weak D call: TRBD1 (5 bases). Germline-derived CDR1 and CDR2 are MNHEY and SVGAGI. V was clipped by 4 bases and J by 7 bases, with 17 bases between them. The CDR3 loop spans 16 amino acids. The CDR3 sequence is CASSSVSGGRNSPLHF. For the CDR3, the DNA is TGTGCCAGCAGTTCGGTTTCGGGGGGTCGCAATTCACCCCTCCACTTT.

DNA for the CDR3: TGTGCCTGGAGTGTACAGGGGGGGACAGGGGGCCACGAGCAGTACTTC. Residues: CAWSVQGGTGGHEQYF. The rearrangement links TRBV30 to TRBJ2-7; 12 bases are shared with TRBD1. The ends lost 0 bases at V and 5 bases at J; junction bases unmatched: 8. The CDR3 is 16 amino acids. Germline CDR1 GTSNPN, CDR2 SVGIG (reference sequence). Full variable domain (outside the CDR3, taken from reference TRBV30 and TRBJ2-7): SQTIHQWPATLVQPVGSPLSLECTVEGTSNPNLYWYRQAAGRGLQLLFYSVGIGQISSEVPQNLSASRPQDRQFILSSKKLLLSDSGFYLCAWSVQGGTGGHEQYFGPGTRLTVT.

V is TRBV2 and J is TRBJ2-7, with D tentatively TRBD2 (5 bases). The CDR3 runs to 10 residues. Deletions cut 11 bases from V and 3 bases from J, with 8 bases between. Germline V gene sequence: CDR1 SNHLY, CDR2 FYNNEI. The CDR3 sequence: CASRGYEQYF. The DNA of the CDR3 is TGTGCCTCCCGGGGCTACGAGCAGTACTTC.

This chain joins TRBV7-9 and TRBJ1-2; D might be TRBD1 (5 bases). Trimming took off 0 bases at V and 8 bases at J, with 16 bases between the two ends. The CDR3 totals 15 residues. From germline, CDR1 is SEHNR and CDR2 FQNEAQ (reference sequence). The CDR3 protein is CASSLAARDLVGYTF. In nucleotides, the CDR3 is TGTGCCAGCAGCTTAGCCGCCAGGGATTTAGTCGGCTACACCTTC.

This clone has just a few counts. The chain links TRBV5-1 to TRBJ2-6; 7 bases are shared with TRBD1. The germline V gene encodes CDR1 SGHRS and CDR2 YFSETQ. V was pared by 0 bases and J by 0 bases, with 6 bases of the junction left unmatched. The length of the CDR3 is 18 residues. The CDR3 coding sequence is TGCGCCAGCAGCTTGGAAGGGACAGCTCTCTCTGGGGCCAACGTCCTGACTTTC. It is translated as CASSLEGTALSGANVLTF.

The chain employs TRBV6-5 and TRBJ1-2, with D tentatively TRBD1 (5 bases). The germline gives CDR1 MNHEY, CDR2 SVGAGI. The CDR3 runs 15 residues. The ends were cut back, 2 bases at V and 2 bases at J, with 12 bases in the middle. CDR3 nucleotides: TGTGCCAGCAGTTACGGGGCAGGGTCAAACTATGGCTACACCTTC. It yields the protein CASSYGAGSNYGYTF.

The chain is built from TRBV27 and TRBJ2-2; the D gene is possibly TRBD1 (6 bases). The CDR3 is 22 amino acids. Germline CDR1 MNHEY, CDR2 SMNVEV (reference sequence). The V and J ends lost 3 bases and 2 bases respectively, with 31 bases between them. CDR3 residues: CASSFRVQGSGPSILNTGELFF. CDR3 nucleotides: TGTGCCAGCAGTTTTCGGGTTCAGGGGTCGGGGCCCTCAATTCTAAACACCGGGGAGCTGTTTTTT.

V gene TRBV5-1 combines with J gene TRBJ2-7, with D maybe TRBD2 (5 bases). This CDR3 spans 13 amino acids. Per germline, CDR1 SGHRS and CDR2 YFSETQ. V lost 1 base, J lost 3 bases, and 8 bases lay in between. The CDR3: CASSLYGSYEQYF. The CDR3 DNA reads TGCGCCAGCAGCTTGTATGGGAGCTACGAGCAGTACTTC.

The V call is TRBV7-9, the J call TRBJ2-7, with D perhaps TRBD2 (5 bases). V lost 2 bases and J 5 bases, leaving 13 bases between the germline ends. The germline V gene has CDR1 SEHNR and CDR2 FQNEAQ (reference sequence). This CDR3 comprises 14 residues. The DNA of the CDR3 is TGTGCCAGCAGCTTAAGCGGCGTGCTAGACGAGCAGTACTTC. As protein: CASSLSGVLDEQYF.

This clone was counted between two and nine times. This chain links TRBV5-4 with TRBJ1-3; 8 bases match TRBD1. The ends lost 5 bases at V and 0 bases at J; junction bases unmatched: 7. The CDR3 sequence is 16 residues long. CDR1 SGHNT and CDR2 YYREEE come from the germline V gene (reference sequence). CDR3 DNA: TGTGCCAGCAGTTCAGGGGGCCCCTACTCTGGAAACACCATATATTTT. Amino acids: CASSSGGPYSGNTIYF.

This chain connects TRBV9 to TRBJ2-2, with D possibly matching TRBD1 (6 bases). This CDR3 contains 14 residues. CDR1 SGDLS and CDR2 YYNGEE come from the germline V gene. Trimming took 0 bases from V and 6 from J, leaving 9 bases between them. The CDR3 protein is CASSVVEGAGELFF. The CDR3 coding sequence is TGTGCCAGCAGCGTAGTTGAGGGGGCCGGGGAGCTGTTTTTT.

DNA of the CDR3: TGTGCCAGCAGTTCCATGGTTAGCGGGGTATACAATGAGCAGTTCTTC. Its translation is CASSSMVSGVYNEQFF. This chain joins TRBV6-5 and TRBJ2-1, with 8 bases aligning to TRBD2. This CDR3 spans 16 amino acids. CDR1 MNHEY and CDR2 SVGAGI come from the germline V gene. The J segment lost 4 bases and the V segment lost 4 bases, leaving 9 bases of the junction unmatched.

The rearrangement joins TRBV5-5 to TRBJ1-5; 8 bases fit TRBD1. The V and J ends lost 4 bases and 4 bases, in that order; junction bases with no gene match: 10. The CDR3 sequence is 16 residues long. CDR1 SGHKS and CDR2 YYEKEE come from the germline V gene (reference sequence). The chain's CDR3 is CASSDFKDRANQPQHF. The CDR3 bases are TGTGCCAGCAGCGATTTTAAGGACAGGGCTAATCAGCCCCAGCATTTT.

The chain links TRBV6-5 to TRBJ1-4, with 7 bases fitting TRBD1. Germline V CDR1 and CDR2: MNHEY, SVGAGI. The trim removed 5 bases at V and 4 bases at J, leaving 7 bases unmatched. CDR3 length: 15 residues. The DNA for the CDR3 is TGTGCCAGCAGTCCCCGACAGGGAAGTAATGAAAAACTGTTTTTT. Translating it yields CASSPRQGSNEKLFF.

The chain carries TRBV4-3 and TRBJ2-1; possible D gene TRBD1, 5 bases. Germline V gene lookup returns CDR1 LGHNA and CDR2 YSLEER. The CDR3 contains 15 residues. V was pared by 3 bases and J by 5 bases, with 14 bases between. Written as DNA, the CDR3 is TGCGCCAGCAGCCAGAACTACAGGCGGCACAATGAGCAGTTCTTC. Encoded protein: CASSQNYRRHNEQFF.

This sequence joins TRBV30 and TRBJ1-2; no firm D call. The germline gives CDR1 GTSNPN, CDR2 SVGIG (reference sequence). The V gene lost 0 bases and the J gene lost 8 bases, with 7 bases spanning the gap. The CDR3 has 11 residues. This CDR3 is CAWSVLRGYTF. CDR3 DNA sequence: TGTGCCTGGAGTGTACTCAGGGGCTACACCTTC.

The CDR3: CASSWRTSGKNIQYF. The CDR3 nucleotides are TGTGCCAGCAGCTGGCGGACTAGCGGGAAAAACATTCAGTACTTC. The chain has TRBV5-4 and TRBJ2-4, with 11 bases fitting TRBD2. V was clipped by 3 bases and J by 4 bases; unmatched bases: 3. CDR3 length: 15 amino acids. The germline CDR1 and CDR2 sequences are SGHNT and YYREEE (reference sequence).

This clone was detected only once. The chain uses TRBV5-6 and TRBJ2-1; 12 nucleotides agree with TRBD2. CDR3 length: 14 residues. Germline V lookup: CDR1 SGHDT, CDR2 YYEEEE. V lost 7 bases, J lost 6 bases, and 5 bases stayed unmatched. The CDR3 here is CASGRTSGINEQFF. The CDR3 DNA is TGTGCCAGCGGTAGGACTAGCGGGATCAATGAGCAGTTCTTC.

The chain joins TRBV12-5 to TRBJ2-3; TRBD2 aligns across 8 bases. The junction had 12 bases not matched to a gene; V was cut back by 0 bases and J by 4 bases. Germline V gives CDR1 LGHNT, CDR2 FRNRAP. The CDR3 is 18 amino acids. The CDR3 reads CASGLVPDGTSRADTQYF. The CDR3 region has the DNA TGTGCTAGTGGTTTGGTACCAGACGGGACTAGTAGGGCAGATACGCAGTATTTT.